This TCR beta chain emerged from a study of identical twins. A universal primer site was added by template switching, and unique molecular identifiers were carried by the cDNA. TCRdb used MiXCR to reprocess the 5' RACE reads, holding one entry per CDR3 protein. The repertoire holds 700,000 or so distinct CDR3 sequences, with over 8.5% as singletons. This clonotype has only a few counts. Its target is unknown. General study findings and limits: While abundant cord blood beta clonotypes carried fewer insertions, memory repertoires showed no such pattern. Models underestimated TCR alpha sharing (out-of-frame) in monozygotic twins.

The CDR3 covers 15 residues. V lost 6 bases, J lost 0 bases, and 11 bases lay in between. CDR1 LNHNV and CDR2 YYDKDF come from the germline V gene (reference sequence). This same sample was also taken into another study, of yellow fever vaccine responses in identical twins.

This chain uses TRBV15 with TRBJ2-2; D uncertain. The sequence was collected from a woman aged 18-29 years in good health. Sequencing was performed on PBMCs. The CDR3 sequence is CATSQHPTNTGELFF. The CDR3 coding sequence is TGTGCCACCAGTCAACACCCCACGAACACCGGGGAGCTGTTTTTT.